This T cell receptor (beta chain) was obtained from a study of liver allograft versus peripheral blood T cells. On the study more broadly: Transplanted livers and recipients' peripheral blood had their T cell receptor repertoires compared. General observations from the study: Repertoires of T cell receptors in liver allografts reportedly differed from peripheral blood repertoires.

TCRdb redid the calling of the reads with MiXCR, one entry per CDR3 protein. The repertoire has roughly 14,000 distinct CDR3 sequences, more than 20% of them found once; the top ten carry 5.8%. In germline, CDR1 is KGHSH, CDR2 LQKENI. The CDR3 loop spans 13 amino acids. The V end was cut by 3 bases, the J end by 6 bases, with 12 bases between. The sample holds many counts of this clonotype. What it binds is not known. The rearrangement uses TRBV18 and TRBJ2-7, with D unclear. The sequence was collected from a human patient who had a liver transplant. The graft donor may be the source of some T cells. The CDR3 spells CASSPITMGEQYF. In nucleotides, the CDR3 is TGTGCCAGCTCACCTATCACTATGGGCGAGCAGTACTTC. The full variable domain, with the rest looked up from reference TRBV18 and TRBJ2-7, is NAGVMQNPRHLVRRRGQEARLRCSPMKGHSHVYWYRQLPEEGLKFMVYLQKENIIDESGMPKERFSAEFPKEGPSILRIQQVVRGDSAAYFCASSPITMGEQYFGPGTRLTVT.